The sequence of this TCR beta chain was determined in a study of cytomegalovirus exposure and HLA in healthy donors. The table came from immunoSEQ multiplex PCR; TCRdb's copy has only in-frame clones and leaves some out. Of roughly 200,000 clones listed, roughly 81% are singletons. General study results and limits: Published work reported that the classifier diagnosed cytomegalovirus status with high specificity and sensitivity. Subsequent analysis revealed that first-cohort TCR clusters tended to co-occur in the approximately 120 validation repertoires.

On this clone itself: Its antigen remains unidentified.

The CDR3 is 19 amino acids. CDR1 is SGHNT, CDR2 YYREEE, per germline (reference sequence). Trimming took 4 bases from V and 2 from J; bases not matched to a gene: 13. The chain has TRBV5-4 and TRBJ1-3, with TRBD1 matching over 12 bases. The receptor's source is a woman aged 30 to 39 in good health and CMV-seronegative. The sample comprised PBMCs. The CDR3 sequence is CASSGVPGQGAEAGNTIYF. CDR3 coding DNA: TGTGCCAGCAGCGGAGTCCCGGGACAGGGGGCGGAAGCTGGAAACACCATATATTTT.